These 10 T cell receptor beta chains came from one sample sequenced in a study of cytotoxic CD8 clonotypes in ibrutinib-treated CLL. Repertoires were generated with immunoSEQ multiplex PCR, while TCRdb's copy carries only in-frame clones and drops some. In the table there are some 50,000 clones, 56% of which are singletons. Sequenced material: PBMCs, taken after 24 months of ibrutinib treatment. These receptors came from a human donor with chronic lymphocytic leukemia.

This clone was counted only a few times. This chain uses TRBV6-5 with TRBJ1-6; 10 bases align to TRBD1. CDR1 and CDR2 from the germline V gene are MNHEY and SVGAGI. This CDR3 is 13 amino acids long. The J segment lost 5 bases and the V segment lost 9 bases, leaving 1 base of the junction unmatched. The CDR3 nucleotides are TGTGCCAGAGGGACAGGGGATAATTCACCCCTCCACTTT. Translation gives CARGTGDNSPLHF.

The chain uses TRBV15 and TRBJ1-6; D is undetermined. The CDR3 sequence is 14 residues long. V was shortened by 0 bases and J by 9 bases, with 9 bases between the two germline ends. CDR1 LNHNV and CDR2 YYDKDF come from the germline V gene (reference sequence). This CDR3 reads CATSRDFAFSPLHF. The CDR3 DNA follows: TGTGCCACCAGCAGAGATTTCGCCTTTTCACCCCTCCACTTT.

This chain joins TRBV5-1 and TRBJ1-3, with 8 bases aligning to TRBD1. V shed 0 bases, J shed 3 bases, and the junction held 11 bases outside the gene matches. Germline values: CDR1 SGHRS, CDR2 YFSETQ. This CDR3 spans 18 amino acids. The CDR3 here is CASSLATQGAAIGNTIYF. The CDR3 bases are TGCGCCAGCAGCTTGGCCACGCAGGGGGCTGCGATTGGAAACACCATATATTTT.

The chain links TRBV5-1 to TRBJ1-1; 9 bases are a match to TRBD1. Germline V gene lookup returns CDR1 SGHRS and CDR2 YFSETQ. There are 17 residues in the CDR3. V trimming: 4 bases; J trimming: 1 base; junction bases outside the gene matches: 11. CDR3 DNA sequence: TGCGCCAGCAGCCAAGGGGACAGGGTTATATCGAACACTGAAGCTTTCTTT. As protein: CASSQGDRVISNTEAFF.

The chain is built from TRBV28 and TRBJ1-6; TRBD1 matches 10 bases. J was trimmed by 6 bases and V by 7 bases; bases with no gene match: 9. CDR3 length equals 16 residues. Germline lookup yields CDR1 MDHEN and CDR2 SYDVKM. As DNA, the CDR3 is TGTGCCAGCACCACCCCCGGGACAGGGGTTAATTCACCCCTCCACTTT. Residues: CASTTPGTGVNSPLHF. Full variable domain (remainder filled in from reference TRBV28 and TRBJ1-6): DVKVTQSSRYLVKRTGEKVFLECVQDMDHENMFWYRQDPGLGLRLIYFSYDVKMKEKGDIPEGYSVSREKKERFSLILESASTNQTSMYLCASTTPGTGVNSPLHFGNGTRLTVT.

The chain carries TRBV30 and TRBJ2-7; maybe TRBD1 (6 bases). Germline V gene data show CDR1 as GTSNPN and CDR2 as SVGIG (reference sequence). This CDR3 comprises 13 residues. Between the trimmed V and J ends, which lost 5 bases and 0 bases, there was a span of 11 bases. The CDR3 DNA reads TGTGCCTGGGCTCCGGACAGCTCCTACGAGCAGTACGTC. Translated: CAWAPDSSYEQYV.

V usage is TRBV27 and J usage is TRBJ1-4, with D unclear. The CDR3 is made up of 15 amino acids. Trimming took 2 bases from V and 4 from J, leaving 11 bases between them. CDR1 MNHEY and CDR2 SMNVEV come from the germline V gene (reference sequence). In nucleotides, the CDR3 is TGTGCCAGCAGTTTAGCGAGGAGCCGTAATGAAAAACTGTTTTTT. Translating it yields CASSLARSRNEKLFF.

The rearrangement uses TRBV6-1 and TRBJ1-1, with TRBD1 matching over 7 bases. V lost 6 bases to trimming and J lost 4 bases; unmatched junction nucleotides: 5. The CDR3 contains 13 residues. Germline V gene data show CDR1 as MNHNS and CDR2 as SASEGT. CDR3 DNA: TGTGCCAGCAGAGACAGGGCAGCCACTGAAGCTTTCTTT. Amino acid sequence: CASRDRAATEAFF.

V gene TRBV2 combines with J gene TRBJ1-2, with D perhaps matching TRBD1 (6 bases). The length of the CDR3 is 14 residues. V was pared by 5 bases and J by 1 base, with 11 bases between. CDR1 is SNHLY and CDR2 is FYNNEI in the germline V gene. The CDR3 protein is CASSPGQINYGYTF. The DNA for the CDR3 is TGTGCCAGCAGTCCCGGACAGATTAACTATGGCTACACCTTC.

This sequence joins TRBV2 and TRBJ2-5, with 8 bases lining up with TRBD2. CDR3 size: 14 residues. The V gene's germline CDR1 is SNHLY and CDR2 FYNNEI. Germline trimming cut 7 bases from V and 2 bases from J; bases unmatched to any gene: 6. The CDR3 here is CASNQRGRQETQYF. CDR3 DNA sequence: TGTGCCAGCAATCAGCGGGGGAGACAAGAGACCCAGTACTTC.